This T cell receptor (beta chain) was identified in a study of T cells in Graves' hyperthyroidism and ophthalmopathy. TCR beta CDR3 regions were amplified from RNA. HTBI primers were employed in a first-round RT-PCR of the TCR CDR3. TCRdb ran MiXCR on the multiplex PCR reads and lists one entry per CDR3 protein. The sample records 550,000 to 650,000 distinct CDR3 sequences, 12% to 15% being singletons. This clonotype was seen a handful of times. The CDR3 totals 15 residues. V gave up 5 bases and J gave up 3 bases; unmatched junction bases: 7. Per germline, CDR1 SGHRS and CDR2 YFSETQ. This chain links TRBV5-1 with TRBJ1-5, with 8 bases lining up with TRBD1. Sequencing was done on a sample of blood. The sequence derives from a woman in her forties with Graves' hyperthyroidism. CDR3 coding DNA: TGCGCCAGCAGTACGACAGGGGCTTTCAATCAGCCCCAGCATTTT. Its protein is CASSTTGAFNQPQHF.